This TCR beta chain appears in the sequencing data of a study of blood T cell repertoires in COVID-19. Study-level background: Sources were T cells, B-cell-depleted T cells, or PBMCs; the material itself was cDNA or gDNA.

Residents of under 25 US areas, aged roughly 18 to 89 years, made up the participants. Germline V CDR1 and CDR2: GTSNPN, SVGIG (reference sequence). CDR3 length: 14 residues. Trimming removed 2 bases from V and 0 bases from J; junction bases left unmatched: 4. Clones were sequenced by immunoSEQ multiplex PCR, and TCRdb holds only the in-frame ones, with some missing. The sample lists almost 400,000 clones, roughly 91% occurring once. J is TRBJ2-7 and V is TRBV30, with 7 bases that match TRBD1. The sample comprised PBMCs or T cells enriched from blood (not recorded which). The TCR sequence derives from a young woman who had recovered from COVID-19. The CDR3 loop reads CAWSPGQSSYEQYF. Here the CDR3 DNA reads TGTGCCTGGAGTCCGGGACAGTCCTCCTACGAGCAGTACTTC.